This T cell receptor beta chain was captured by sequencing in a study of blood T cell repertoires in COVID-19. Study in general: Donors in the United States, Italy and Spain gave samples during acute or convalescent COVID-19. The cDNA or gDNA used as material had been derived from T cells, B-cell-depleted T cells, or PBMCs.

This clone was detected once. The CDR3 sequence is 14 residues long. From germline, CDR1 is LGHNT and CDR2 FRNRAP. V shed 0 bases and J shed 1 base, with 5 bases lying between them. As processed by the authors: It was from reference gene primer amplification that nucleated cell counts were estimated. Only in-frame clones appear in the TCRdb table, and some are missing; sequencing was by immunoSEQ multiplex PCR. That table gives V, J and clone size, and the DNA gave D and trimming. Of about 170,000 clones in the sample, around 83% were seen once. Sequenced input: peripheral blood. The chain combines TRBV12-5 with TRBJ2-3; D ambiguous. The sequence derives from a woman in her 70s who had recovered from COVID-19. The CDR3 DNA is TGTGCTAGTGGTTTGGTACAAGGCACAGATACGCAGTATTTT. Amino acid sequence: CASGLVQGTDTQYF.